What follows are 26 T cell receptor beta chains derived from one specimen sequenced in a study of shared clonotypes between healthy human individuals. Data came from immunoSEQ multiplex PCR; TCRdb stores just in-frame clones and leaves some out. The table includes 1 million to 1.3 million clones, around 78% detected once. Sequenced input: memory CD4+ T cells from PBMCs. Subset of the sample: CD45RA-negative fraction. Receptors originate from a man between 18 and 35 years old in good health. Some clones in this sample may be carry-over from other donors' samples.

Concerning this clone: This may be a read error, as it is one base from a much larger clone. The chain employs TRBV7-3 and TRBJ2-3; no clear D. The CDR3 spans 13 residues. Trimming removed 1 base at V and 3 bases at J, with 5 bases between. Germline CDR1 reads SGHTA; CDR2 reads FQGTGA. The CDR3 coding sequence is TGTGCCAGCAGCTTAATCAGGACAGATACGCAGTATTTT. Its protein is CASSLIRTDTQYF.

V is TRBV7-3 and J is TRBJ2-1; 13 bases map to TRBD2. With V trimmed by 2 bases and J by 15 bases, 7 bases remained unmatched. Germline CDR1 is SGHTA and CDR2 is FQGTGA. The CDR3 spans 14 residues. CDR3 region: CASSLGPTSGGLFF. The CDR3 nucleotides are TGTGCCAGCAGCTTAGGGCCGACTAGCGGGGGGCTGTTCTTC.

This clone was counted ten times or more. This chain joins TRBV7-9 and TRBJ2-3; 9 bases line up with TRBD1. The CDR3 spans 13 residues. The germline V gene encodes CDR1 SEHNR and CDR2 FQNEAQ (reference sequence). The V segment lost 8 bases and the J segment 4 bases; nucleotides outside the gene matches: 4. The CDR3 sequence is CASRGQGPDTQYF. DNA for the CDR3: TGTGCCAGCCGGGGACAGGGCCCAGATACGCAGTATTTT.

The sample holds a few counts of this clone. The genes are TRBV6-6 and TRBJ2-3, with D uncertain. Germline V gene lookup returns CDR1 MNHNY and CDR2 SVGAGI (reference sequence). Trimming stripped 2 bases from V and 5 bases from J, with 14 bases between. This CDR3 is 15 amino acids long. The DNA for the CDR3 is TGTGCCAGCAGTTACGGAGACACAGAGGTAGATACGCAGTATTTT. This encodes CASSYGDTEVDTQYF.

The chain employs TRBV7-9 and TRBJ2-7; 14 nucleotides line up with TRBD2. Germline V gene sequence: CDR1 SEHNR, CDR2 FQNEAQ (reference sequence). The V and J ends lost 5 bases and 7 bases, in that order; junction bases with no gene match: 7. The CDR3 totals 15 residues. The CDR3 loop is CASSGPGLAGVEQYF. The CDR3 DNA follows: TGTGCCAGCAGCGGACCGGGACTAGCGGGAGTAGAGCAGTACTTC.

The chain recombines TRBV15 with TRBJ2-7; D not resolved. The CDR3 extends over 13 amino acids. The germline CDR1 and CDR2 sequences are LNHNV and YYDKDF (reference sequence). The V gene lost 1 base and the J gene lost 2 bases, with 6 bases spanning the gap. The CDR3, as DNA: TGTGCCACCAGCAGAGCCCTCCCCTACGAGCAGTACTTC. This gives the protein CATSRALPYEQYF.

CDR3 protein: CASSRGTAYSNQPQHF. The DNA for the CDR3 is TGTGCCAGCAGCCGGGGGACGGCTTATAGCAATCAGCCCCAGCATTTT. V is TRBV7-2 and J is TRBJ1-5, with TRBD1 as a possible D gene (5 bases). CDR3 length: 16 residues. Germline V lookup: CDR1 SGHTA, CDR2 FQGNSA. With 5 bases removed from V and 0 bases from J, the gap between germline ends came to 14 bases.

The chain carries TRBV5-4 and TRBJ2-1, with 8 bases that match TRBD2. CDR3 length: 13 residues. Germline trimming cut 0 bases from V and 10 bases from J; bases unmatched to any gene: 3. The germline CDR1 and CDR2 sequences are SGHNT and YYREEE (reference sequence). The CDR3 loop reads CASSLVGGREQFF. In nucleotides, the CDR3 is TGTGCCAGCAGCTTGGTAGGCGGGAGGGAGCAGTTCTTC.

The sample holds one count of this clone. The gene calls are TRBV28 and TRBJ1-3; D is perhaps TRBD1 (5 bases). Trimming shortened V by 5 bases and J by 4 bases, and 15 bases separated the two germline ends. The CDR3 totals 15 residues. The germline V gene encodes CDR1 MDHEN and CDR2 SYDVKM. The CDR3 protein is CASSPIEGRGNTIYF. CDR3 bases: TGTGCCAGCAGTCCGATCGAGGGGAGGGGAAACACCATATATTTT. Filled out from reference TRBV28 and TRBJ1-3, the complete variable domain reads DVKVTQSSRYLVKRTGEKVFLECVQDMDHENMFWYRQDPGLGLRLIYFSYDVKMKEKGDIPEGYSVSREKKERFSLILESASTNQTSMYLCASSPIEGRGNTIYFGEGSWLTVV.

The chain recombines TRBV28 with TRBJ1-4, with D maybe TRBD1 (6 bases). Trimming took 2 bases from V and 7 from J, leaving 14 bases between them. Germline lookup yields CDR1 MDHEN and CDR2 SYDVKM. The CDR3 runs 15 residues. This chain's CDR3 is CASSLRGQGREKLFF. The CDR3 region has the DNA TGTGCCAGCAGTTTACGGGGACAAGGTCGTGAAAAACTGTTTTTT.

CDR3 residues: CAISERASGYNEQFF. The CDR3 nucleotides are TGTGCCATCAGTGAGCGGGCTAGCGGCTACAATGAGCAGTTCTTC. The rearrangement links TRBV10-3 to TRBJ2-1; TRBD2 matches 7 bases. The germline V gene has CDR1 ENHRY and CDR2 SYGVKD. The CDR3 covers 15 residues. Losses at the gene ends were 2 bases for V and 3 bases for J; bases not matched to a gene: 4.

This sequence joins TRBV29-1 and TRBJ2-5, with 12 bases matching TRBD2. CDR1 and CDR2 from the germline V gene are SQVTM and ANQGSEA. V gave up 6 bases and J gave up 0 bases; unmatched junction bases: 5. CDR3 length: 15 amino acids. For the CDR3, the DNA is TGCAGCGTCAAGAGGACTAGCGGGAACCAAGAGACCCAGTACTTC. Translated: CSVKRTSGNQETQYF. Filled out from reference TRBV29-1 and TRBJ2-5, the complete variable domain reads SAVISQKPSRDICQRGTSLTIQCQVDSQVTMMFWYRQQPGQSLTLIATANQGSEATYESGFVIDKFPISRPNLTFSTLTVSNMSPEDSSIYLCSVKRTSGNQETQYFGPGTRLLVL.

Worth noting for this clone: Within the sample, other DNA sequences also encode this same CDR3. This rearrangement joins TRBV5-1 to TRBJ2-7; D is ambiguous. The CDR3 is 13 amino acids. Trimming pared 0 bases from V and 3 bases from J, leaving 7 bases between. The germline CDR1 and CDR2 sequences are SGHRS and YFSETQ. Here the CDR3 DNA reads TGCGCCAGCAGCTTGGCACTTAACTACGAGCAGTACTTC. Residues: CASSLALNYEQYF.

Turning to this clone: The same CDR3 is also encoded by other DNA sequences in this sample. This rearrangement joins TRBV6-5 to TRBJ2-5; D is ambiguous. V was pared by 5 bases and J by 5 bases, with 6 bases between. Germline loops: CDR1 MNHEY, CDR2 SVGAGI. The CDR3 runs 11 residues. CDR3 nucleotides: TGTGCCAGCAGTACGAGGGAGACCCAGTACTTC. Protein product: CASSTRETQYF.

The chain is built from TRBV2 and TRBJ2-7; 9 bases align to TRBD2. CDR1 is SNHLY and CDR2 is FYNNEI in the germline V gene. Trimming at V came to 5 bases and at J to 10 bases, leaving 12 bases not matched to a gene. The CDR3 covers 14 residues. The CDR3 here is CASSPRVGAGGQYF. The CDR3 DNA reads as TGTGCCAGCAGTCCTCGGGTGGGAGCGGGAGGACAGTACTTC.

V and J are TRBV19 and TRBJ2-5; weak D call: TRBD1 (5 bases). Trimming took off 3 bases at V and 3 bases at J, with 23 bases between the two ends. The CDR3 is 18 amino acids. Germline V gene data show CDR1 as LNHDA and CDR2 as SQIVND (reference sequence). CDR3 sequence reads: CASSISGRANSGEETQYF. Written as DNA, the CDR3 is TGTGCCAGTAGTATTTCTGGCAGGGCGAACTCTGGGGAAGAGACCCAGTACTTC. Complete variable domain (other parts from reference TRBV19 and TRBJ2-5): DGGITQSPKYLFRKEGQNVTLSCEQNLNHDAMYWYRQDPGQGLRLIYYSQIVNDFQKGDIAEGYSVSREKKESFPLTVTSAQKNPTAFYLCASSISGRANSGEETQYFGPGTRLLVL.

J is TRBJ1-5 and V is TRBV21-1. TRBV21-1 is given as a pseudogene. CDR3 size: 15 residues. CDR3 region: CASSKPLRLDQPQHF. The CDR3 nucleotides are TGTGCCAGCAGCAAGCCACTTCGTTTGGATCAGCCCCAGCATTTT.

CDR3: CASSFEGNSGNTIYF. The CDR3 DNA sequence: TGTGCCAGCAGTTTTGAGGGGAACTCTGGAAACACCATATATTTT. The V and J genes are TRBV6-5 and TRBJ1-3; perhaps TRBD1 as D (5 bases). Germline V CDR1 and CDR2: MNHEY, SVGAGI. V was pared by 4 bases and J by 0 bases, with 10 bases between. The CDR3 is made up of 15 amino acids.

A word on this clone: A single base is all that separates this from a far larger clone, so a read error is likely. Other DNA sequences in this specimen translate into the identical CDR3. The rearrangement uses TRBV29-1 and TRBJ1-1; no reliable D call. CDR1 SQVTM and CDR2 ANQGSEA come from the germline V gene. There are 15 residues in the CDR3. CDR3 nucleotide sequence: TGCAGCGTTGGACCGGGGTGGGGAATGAACACTGAGGCTTTCTTT. Its protein is CSVGPGWGMNTEAFF. Full variable domain (missing parts from reference TRBV29-1 and TRBJ1-1): SAVISQKPSRDICQRGTSLTIQCQVDSQVTMMFWYRQQPGQSLTLIATANQGSEATYESGFVIDKFPISRPNLTFSTLTVSNMSPEDSSIYLCSVGPGWGMNTEAFFGQGTRLTVV.

This chain uses TRBV30 with TRBJ2-7; 9 bases match TRBD2. The CDR3 sequence is 14 residues long. The germline V gene has CDR1 GTSNPN and CDR2 SVGIG (reference sequence). CDR3 coding DNA: TGTGCCTGGGCCCCGAGGATAGCGGGAGTAAACGCTGGCGTC. This gives the protein CAWAPRIAGVNAGV.

V and J are TRBV28 and TRBJ1-2, with D unresolved. The CDR3 is made up of 14 amino acids. The germline V gene has CDR1 MDHEN and CDR2 SYDVKM. The V end lost 7 bases, the J end lost 1 base, and 13 bases lay between the germline ends. In DNA form, the CDR3 reads TGTGCCAGCACCTCACTCGCGGTTAACTATGGCTACACCTTC. Protein product: CASTSLAVNYGYTF.

The chain employs TRBV6-1 and TRBJ1-3; no clear D. The CDR3 totals 11 residues. From germline, CDR1 is MNHNS and CDR2 SASEGT. The V end was cut by 7 bases, the J end by 8 bases, with 9 bases between. This CDR3 is CASTNKDTIYF. The DNA of the CDR3 is TGTGCCAGCACGAATAAGGACACCATATATTTT.

This chain uses TRBV15 with TRBJ2-5, with TRBD2 as a possible D gene (5 bases). Per germline, CDR1 LNHNV and CDR2 YYDKDF (reference sequence). This CDR3 has 14 residues. V was trimmed by 0 bases and J by 4 bases, leaving 9 bases between them. The CDR3 loop is CATSRDFAGETQYF. The CDR3 nucleotides read TGTGCCACCAGCAGAGATTTCGCGGGAGAGACCCAGTACTTC.

The chain uses TRBV7-3 and TRBJ2-5, with D possibly TRBD1 on 5 matching bases. The DNA end lines up better with TRBJ2-7; the J call may be wrong. The CDR3 contains 13 residues. Looked up from germline, CDR1 is SGHTA and CDR2 is FQGTGA. The CDR3: CASAQGDGYEQYF. For the CDR3, the DNA is TGTGCCAGCGCCCAGGGCGATGGCTACGAGCAGTACTTC.

The chain joins TRBV2 to TRBJ1-5; D possibly corresponds to TRBD1 (5 bases). The germline V gene encodes CDR1 SNHLY and CDR2 FYNNEI. The length of the CDR3 is 15 residues. Deletions cut 3 bases from V and 5 bases from J, with 14 bases between. The DNA for the CDR3 is TGTGCCAGCAGTGAGGGCAGGGTTCCCGATCAGCCCCAGCATTTT. Translating it yields CASSEGRVPDQPQHF. Variable domain in full (rest from reference TRBV2 and TRBJ1-5): EPEVTQTPSHQVTQMGQEVILRCVPISNHLYFYWYRQILGQKVEFLVSFYNNEISEKSEIFDDQFSVERPDGSNFTLKIRSTKLEDSAMYFCASSEGRVPDQPQHFGDGTRLSIL.

This clone has just one count. V gene TRBV4-2 combines with J gene TRBJ2-3; D may be TRBD2 (6 bases). V was trimmed by 0 bases and J by 0 bases, leaving 16 bases between them. The CDR3 runs to 18 residues. The germline CDR1 and CDR2 sequences are LGHNA and YNFKEQ. CDR3 amino acids: CASSQDLTGLSSTDTQYF. DNA for the CDR3: TGTGCCAGCAGCCAAGATCTCACGGGACTTTCTAGCACAGATACGCAGTATTTT.